Presented here are 28 T cell receptor beta chains from one specimen sequenced in a study of PD-1 blockade in classical Hodgkin lymphoma. The assay was immunoSEQ multiplex PCR, and TCRdb's table has in-frame clones only and misses some. The sample yields approximately 23,000 clones, 90% seen once. Time point noted: newly diagnosed, previously untreated cHL patient sample. Thawed PBMCs underwent magnetic negative selection to yield purified CD4+ T cells. Input material: CD4+ T cells from blood. The receptors stem from a human donor with classical Hodgkin lymphoma.

This clone was picked up a small number of times. This chain links TRBV6-5 with TRBJ2-7; 9 positions match TRBD2. Germline CDR1 and CDR2: MNHEY and SVGAGI. The CDR3 contains 15 residues. V lost 6 bases to trimming and J lost 2 bases; unmatched junction nucleotides: 8. The CDR3 region has the DNA TGTGCCAGCAGCCGACGACTAGCGGTAACCTACGAGCAGTACTTC. This codes for CASSRRLAVTYEQYF.

The chain combines TRBV18 with TRBJ2-1; either TRBD1 or TRBD2 may supply D (5 bases each). This CDR3 comprises 16 residues. V lost 6 bases and J lost 3, with 18 bases in between. Looked up from germline, CDR1 is KGHSH and CDR2 is LQKENI. Here the CDR3 reads CASSLVRGAGYNEQFF. The CDR3 DNA reads as TGTGCCAGCTCCCTAGTGAGGGGCGCCGGCTACAATGAGCAGTTCTTC.

This chain joins TRBV6-4 and TRBJ2-2, with D perhaps matching TRBD2 (6 bases). Germline-derived CDR1 and CDR2 are MRHNA and SNTAGT. V lost 0 bases and J 0 bases, leaving 23 bases between the germline ends. The CDR3 is 21 amino acids. The CDR3, as DNA: TGTGCCAGCAGTGACTCGTGGCGGGGCTCCCCTGGGTACGCGAACACCGGGGAGCTGTTTTTT. Its translation is CASSDSWRGSPGYANTGELFF.

The CDR3 sequence is CASSFEGVGTEAFF. CDR3 nucleotide sequence: TGTGCCAGCAGCTTTGAGGGGGTGGGTACTGAAGCTTTCTTT. The rearrangement joins TRBV7-9 to TRBJ1-1, with D tentatively TRBD1 (6 bases). Deletions cut 3 bases from V and 5 bases from J, with 13 bases between. This CDR3 contains 14 residues. Germline CDR1 and CDR2: SEHNR and FQNEAQ (reference sequence).

This rearrangement joins TRBV6-5 to TRBJ1-3; 10 nucleotides align to TRBD1. J was trimmed by 7 bases and V by 6 bases; bases with no gene match: 3. Germline-derived CDR1 and CDR2 are MNHEY and SVGAGI. This CDR3 is 13 amino acids long. CDR3 nucleotide sequence: TGTGCCAGCAGCCCGACAGGGGGCAACACCATATATTTT. It translates to CASSPTGGNTIYF.

The sample holds one count of this clone. The chain joins TRBV12-5 to TRBJ1-5; 9 bases line up with TRBD1. Germline CDR1 is LGHNT and CDR2 is FRNRAP. Trimming removed 1 base from V and 7 bases from J; junction bases left unmatched: 2. This CDR3 region has 14 residues. CDR3 region: CASGLGTGAQPQHF. DNA for the CDR3: TGTGCTAGTGGTTTGGGGACAGGGGCCCAGCCCCAGCATTTT.

The rearrangement uses TRBV28 and TRBJ2-3; maybe TRBD2 (6 bases). This CDR3 has 16 amino acids. The V and J ends lost 4 bases and 1 base respectively, with 15 bases between them. Germline V CDR1 and CDR2: MDHEN, SYDVKM. CDR3 in amino acids: CASSSRREIGTDTQYF. In nucleotides, the CDR3 is TGTGCCAGCAGTTCACGCCGGGAGATCGGCACAGATACGCAGTATTTT.

This clone was recorded a few times. The genes are TRBV7-2 and TRBJ1-2, with a weak D call TRBD1 (5 bases). Looked up from germline, CDR1 is SGHTA and CDR2 is FQGNSA. The CDR3 totals 13 residues. V was shortened by 5 bases and J by 4 bases, with 11 bases between the two germline ends. The DNA of the CDR3 is TGTGCCAGCAGCGGGGGGATTGGCTATGGCTACACCTTC. Protein: CASSGGIGYGYTF.

The chain employs TRBV7-2 and TRBJ2-2, with D unclear. The CDR3 is 14 residues long. V was cut by 4 bases and J by 0 bases, with 6 bases left in between. CDR1 is SGHTA, CDR2 FQGNSA, per germline. The CDR3 protein is CASSYAANTGELFF. The CDR3 nucleotides read TGTGCCAGCAGCTACGCCGCGAACACCGGGGAGCTGTTTTTT.

This rearrangement joins TRBV7-2 to TRBJ1-2; perhaps TRBD1 as D (5 bases). The germline V gene has CDR1 SGHTA and CDR2 FQGNSA. With 5 bases removed from V and 7 bases from J, the gap between germline ends came to 17 bases. This CDR3 comprises 14 residues. CDR3 DNA: TGTGCCAGCAGCCCCACCACAGGACTTGGTGGCTACACCTTC. As protein: CASSPTTGLGGYTF.

CDR3 loop: CASSYSGNSVETQYF. CDR3 coding DNA: TGTGCCAGCAGTTATAGTGGGAATAGCGTGGAGACCCAGTACTTC. The chain couples TRBV6-5 to TRBJ2-5, with D possibly being TRBD2 (5 bases). Looked up from germline, CDR1 is MNHEY and CDR2 is SVGAGI. The CDR3 runs 15 residues. V lost 3 bases and J 5 bases, leaving 16 bases between the germline ends.

J is TRBJ2-7 and V is TRBV28, with 12 bases fitting TRBD1. The CDR3 length is 15 residues. Per the germline V gene, CDR1 is MDHEN and CDR2 is SYDVKM. J gave up 7 bases and V 4 bases, and 8 bases lay outside the gene matches. CDR3 region: CASSWGTGGPREQYF. CDR3 DNA: TGTGCCAGCAGTTGGGGGACAGGGGGCCCGAGGGAGCAGTACTTC.

The chain has TRBV2 and TRBJ2-4, with D possibly TRBD1 on 6 matching bases. Germline loops: CDR1 SNHLY, CDR2 FYNNEI. The CDR3 has 17 residues. The V end was cut by 4 bases, the J end by 0 bases, with 16 bases between. The CDR3: CASSALGTPIAKNIQYF. The CDR3 DNA follows: TGTGCCAGCAGTGCTTTAGGGACACCCATAGCCAAAAACATTCAGTACTTC. The full variable domain, its missing parts supplied by reference TRBV2 and TRBJ2-4, is EPEVTQTPSHQVTQMGQEVILRCVPISNHLYFYWYRQILGQKVEFLVSFYNNEISEKSEIFDDQFSVERPDGSNFTLKIRSTKLEDSAMYFCASSALGTPIAKNIQYFGAGTRLSVL.

The V gene is TRBV5-4, the J gene TRBJ2-1; 7 bases are a match to TRBD1. The CDR3 is 14 residues long. With 4 bases clipped from V and 6 bases from J, the junction kept 7 bases outside the gene matches. The V gene's germline CDR1 is SGHNT and CDR2 YYREEE (reference sequence). The CDR3 DNA reads TGTGCCAGCAGCGCGGACAGGTTTCGCAATGAGCAGTTCTTC. Translation: CASSADRFRNEQFF. The variable domain in full, completed from reference TRBV5-4 and TRBJ2-1, reads ETGVTQSPTHLIKTRGQQVTLRCSSQSGHNTVSWYQQALGQGPQFIFQYYREEENGRGNFPPRFSGLQFPNYSSELNVNALELDDSALYLCASSADRFRNEQFFGPGTRLTVL.

The chain carries TRBV5-1 and TRBJ1-1; no definite D call. This CDR3 is 14 amino acids long. Looked up from germline, CDR1 is SGHRS and CDR2 is YFSETQ. V lost 7 bases to trimming and J lost 0 bases, with 13 bases between them. The CDR3 reads CASAFSPMNTEAFF. For the CDR3, the DNA is TGCGCCAGCGCGTTTAGCCCCATGAACACTGAAGCTTTCTTT.

The chain has TRBV5-1 and TRBJ1-5, with D unclear. With 0 bases removed from V and 0 bases from J, the gap between germline ends came to 7 bases. The germline V gene has CDR1 SGHRS and CDR2 YFSETQ. The CDR3 has 15 residues. Written as DNA, the CDR3 is TGCGCCAGCAGCTTGGGACCGCTTAGCAATCAGCCCCAGCATTTT. It translates to CASSLGPLSNQPQHF. The full variable domain, in which reference TRBV5-1 and TRBJ1-5 provide the parts outside the CDR3, is KAGVTQTPRYLIKTRGQQVTLSCSPISGHRSVSWYQQTPGQGLQFLFEYFSETQRNKGNFPGRFSGRQFSNSRSEMNVSTLELGDSALYLCASSLGPLSNQPQHFGDGTRLSIL.

As for this clone: A read error may account for a junction end that differs from germline. The gene calls are TRBV7-7 and TRBJ2-5; D is perhaps TRBD2 (6 bases). The CDR3 length is 12 residues. CDR1 and CDR2 (germline): SSHAT, FNYEAQ (reference sequence). CDR3 residues: CASSRDSETQYF. The CDR3 coding sequence is TGTGCTAGCAGCAGGGACTCGGAGACCCAGTACTTC.

The count of this clone is one. The chain recombines TRBV2 with TRBJ1-5, with D unresolved. V was clipped by 6 bases and J by 2 bases, with 8 bases between them. The CDR3 loop spans 13 amino acids. CDR1 is SNHLY, CDR2 FYNNEI, per germline. The CDR3 nucleotides are TGTGCCAGCAGCGCGACGGGCAATCAGCCCCAGCATTTT. Its protein product is CASSATGNQPQHF.

This chain uses TRBV4-1 with TRBJ2-7, with 10 nucleotides matching TRBD1. This CDR3 is 18 amino acids long. The trim removed 0 bases at V and 5 bases at J, leaving 13 bases unmatched. Germline CDR1 MGHRA, CDR2 YSYEKL. DNA for the CDR3: TGCGCCAGCAGCCAAGACCCCCACAGGAGGGACAGGGGAAACGAGCAGTACTTC. Its protein is CASSQDPHRRDRGNEQYF.

The V call is TRBV28, the J call TRBJ1-5; D not certain. The CDR3 has 12 amino acids. Trimming left V 7 bases short and J 1 base short, with 5 bases between. Germline CDR1 and CDR2: MDHEN and SYDVKM. The CDR3 spells CASTASNQPQHF. Here the CDR3 DNA reads TGTGCCAGCACCGCGAGCAATCAGCCCCAGCATTTT.

The chain couples TRBV30 to TRBJ2-1; 9 bases align to TRBD2. J lost 6 bases, V lost 7 bases, and 10 bases had no gene match. Per germline, CDR1 GTSNPN and CDR2 SVGIG (reference sequence). The CDR3 is 14 amino acids. The CDR3 here is CASTRVAGVNEQFF. The DNA of the CDR3 is TGTGCCTCCACAAGGGTAGCGGGAGTCAATGAGCAGTTCTTC.

J is TRBJ1-2 and V is TRBV5-6, with TRBD1 matching over 10 bases. This CDR3 region has 16 residues. The V and J ends lost 3 bases and 2 bases, in that order; junction bases with no gene match: 7. Germline V gene sequence: CDR1 SGHDT, CDR2 YYEEEE. The CDR3 region is CASSSFPGQGNYGYTF. The DNA for the CDR3 is TGTGCCAGCAGCTCATTCCCGGGACAGGGGAACTATGGCTACACCTTC. The full variable domain, with the rest looked up from reference TRBV5-6 and TRBJ1-2, is DAGVTQSPTHLIKTRGQQVTLRCSPKSGHDTVSWYQQALGQGPQFIFQYYEEEERQRGNFPDRFSGHQFPNYSSELNVNALLLGDSALYLCASSSFPGQGNYGYTFGSGTRLTVV.

This rearrangement joins TRBV11-3 to TRBJ2-2; 9 bases agree with TRBD1. The CDR3 covers 15 residues. The V segment lost 3 bases and the J segment 7 bases; nucleotides outside the gene matches: 6. Germline V gene lookup returns CDR1 SGHNT and CDR2 YENEEA. The CDR3 sequence is CASSLGQGSFGELFF. The CDR3 DNA is TGTGCCAGCAGCTTGGGACAGGGTTCGTTCGGGGAGCTGTTTTTT.

The chain couples TRBV7-6 to TRBJ2-1; 7 positions agree with TRBD2. V trimming: 5 bases; J trimming: 4 bases; junction bases outside the gene matches: 5. Germline assignment: CDR1 SGHVS and CDR2 FNYEAQ. This CDR3 comprises 14 residues. CDR3 protein: CASSPGGGYNEQFF. In DNA, the CDR3 is TGTGCCAGCAGCCCTGGGGGGGGGTACAATGAGCAGTTCTTC. Full variable domain (outside the CDR3, taken from reference TRBV7-6 and TRBJ2-1): GAGVSQSPRYKVTKRGQDVALRCDPISGHVSLYWYRQALGQGPEFLTYFNYEAQQDKSGLPNDRFSAERPEGSISTLTIQRTEQRDSAMYRCASSPGGGYNEQFFGPGTRLTVL.

In this sample, this clone turned up once. The rearrangement uses TRBV4-1 and TRBJ1-1; D is unclear. Germline CDR1 MGHRA, CDR2 YSYEKL. The CDR3 runs 19 residues. Trimming shortened V by 0 bases and J by 0 bases, and 20 bases separated the two germline ends. The CDR3 sequence: CASSQDGKEGFGLNTEAFF. CDR3 DNA sequence: TGCGCCAGCAGCCAAGACGGGAAGGAGGGTTTCGGTTTGAACACTGAAGCTTTCTTT.

This sequence joins TRBV28 and TRBJ1-3; no reliable D call. The CDR3 consists of 13 residues. Germline V gene lookup returns CDR1 MDHEN and CDR2 SYDVKM. Trimming took off 7 bases at V and 0 bases at J, with 7 bases between the two ends. CDR3 coding DNA: TGTGCCAGCACGGACGGCTCTGGAAACACCATATATTTT. Translating gives CASTDGSGNTIYF.

The CDR3 sequence: CASSLGLAGETQYF. The CDR3 DNA is TGTGCCAGCAGCTTGGGACTAGCCGGAGAGACCCAGTACTTC. The chain carries TRBV7-2 and TRBJ2-5, with 9 bases aligning to TRBD2. From germline, CDR1 is SGHTA and CDR2 FQGNSA. This CDR3 has 14 amino acids. J gave up 4 bases and V 3 bases, and 3 bases lay outside the gene matches.

The chain recombines TRBV5-1 with TRBJ1-2, with 8 bases identical to TRBD1. With V trimmed by 3 bases and J by 6 bases, 4 bases remained unmatched. This CDR3 contains 13 residues. Germline V lookup: CDR1 SGHRS, CDR2 YFSETQ. The CDR3, as DNA: TGCGCCAGCAGCTCGCTGACAGGGGATGGCTACACCTTC. It yields the protein CASSSLTGDGYTF.